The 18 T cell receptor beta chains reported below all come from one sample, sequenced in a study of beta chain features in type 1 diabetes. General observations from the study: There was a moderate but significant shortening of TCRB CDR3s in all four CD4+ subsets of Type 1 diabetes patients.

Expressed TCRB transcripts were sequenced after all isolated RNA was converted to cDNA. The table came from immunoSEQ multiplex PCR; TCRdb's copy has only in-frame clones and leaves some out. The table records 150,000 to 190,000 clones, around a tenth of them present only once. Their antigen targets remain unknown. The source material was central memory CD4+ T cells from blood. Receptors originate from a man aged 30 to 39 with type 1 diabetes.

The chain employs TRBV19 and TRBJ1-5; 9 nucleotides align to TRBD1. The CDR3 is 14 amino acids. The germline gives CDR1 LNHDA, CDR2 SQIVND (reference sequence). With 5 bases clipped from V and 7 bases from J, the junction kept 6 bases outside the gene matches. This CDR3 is CASSGDRENQPQHF. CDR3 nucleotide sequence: TGTGCCAGTAGTGGGGACAGGGAAAACCAGCCCCAGCATTTT.

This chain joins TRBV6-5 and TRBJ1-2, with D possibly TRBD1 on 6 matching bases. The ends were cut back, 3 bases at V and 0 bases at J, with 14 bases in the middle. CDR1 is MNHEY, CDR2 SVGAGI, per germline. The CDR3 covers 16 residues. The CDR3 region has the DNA TGTGCCAGCAGTTATTCGGGTACAGGGACTAACTATGGCTACACCTTC. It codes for CASSYSGTGTNYGYTF.

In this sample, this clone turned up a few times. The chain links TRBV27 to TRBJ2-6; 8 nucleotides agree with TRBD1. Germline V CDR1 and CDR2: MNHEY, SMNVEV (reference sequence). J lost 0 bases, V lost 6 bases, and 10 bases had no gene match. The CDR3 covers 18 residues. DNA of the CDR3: TGTGCCAGCAGCCTCCAGGGGGCTACGTCCTCTGGGGCCAACGTCCTGACTTTC. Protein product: CASSLQGATSSGANVLTF.

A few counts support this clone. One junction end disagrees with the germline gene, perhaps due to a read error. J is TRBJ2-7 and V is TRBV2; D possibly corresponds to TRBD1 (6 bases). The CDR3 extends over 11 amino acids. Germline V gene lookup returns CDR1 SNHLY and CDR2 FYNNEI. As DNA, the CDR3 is TGTGCCAGCAGTGAGGTGTTGGACAGTACCTTC. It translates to CASSEVLDSTF.

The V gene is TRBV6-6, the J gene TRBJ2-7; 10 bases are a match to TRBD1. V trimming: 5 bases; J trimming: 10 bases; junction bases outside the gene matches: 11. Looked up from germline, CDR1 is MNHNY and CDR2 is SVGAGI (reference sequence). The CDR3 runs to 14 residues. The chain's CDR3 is CASSVPRGQGHQYF. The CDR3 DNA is TGTGCCAGCAGTGTTCCCAGGGGACAGGGGCATCAGTACTTC.

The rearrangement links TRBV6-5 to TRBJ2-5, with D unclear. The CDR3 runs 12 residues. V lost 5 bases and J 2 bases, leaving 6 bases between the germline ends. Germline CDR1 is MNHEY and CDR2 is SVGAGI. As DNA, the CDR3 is TGTGCCAGCAGTACAGCTCAAGAGACCCAGTACTTC. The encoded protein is CASSTAQETQYF.

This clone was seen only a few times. CDR3 amino acids: CASSFTYEQYF. CDR3 DNA: TGTGCCAGCAGTTTTACCTACGAGCAGTACTTC. V usage is TRBV6-6 and J usage is TRBJ2-7; D unresolved. The CDR3 has 11 amino acids. Germline V gives CDR1 MNHNY, CDR2 SVGAGI (reference sequence). V was pared by 4 bases and J by 2 bases, with 3 bases between.

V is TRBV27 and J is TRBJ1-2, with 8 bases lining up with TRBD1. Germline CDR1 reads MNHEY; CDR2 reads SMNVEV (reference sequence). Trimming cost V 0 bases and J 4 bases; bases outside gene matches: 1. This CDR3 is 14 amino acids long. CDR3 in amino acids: CASSLSGQVYGYTF. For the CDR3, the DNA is TGTGCCAGCAGTTTATCGGGACAGGTCTATGGCTACACCTTC.

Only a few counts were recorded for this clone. The CDR3 sequence is CASSSSTSGTYEQYF. The DNA for the CDR3 is TGTGCCAGCAGCTCTTCGACTAGCGGAACCTACGAGCAGTACTTC. The chain recombines TRBV9 with TRBJ2-7; TRBD2 matches 9 bases. The CDR3 sequence is 15 residues long. Germline V gene sequence: CDR1 SGDLS, CDR2 YYNGEE. V shed 4 bases, J shed 2 bases, and the junction held 7 bases outside the gene matches.

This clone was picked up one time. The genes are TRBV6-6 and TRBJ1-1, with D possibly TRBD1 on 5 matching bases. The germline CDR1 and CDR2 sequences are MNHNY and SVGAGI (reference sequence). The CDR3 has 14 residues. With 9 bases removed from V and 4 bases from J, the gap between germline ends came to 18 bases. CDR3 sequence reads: CASKRQGDGTEAFF. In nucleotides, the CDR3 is TGTGCCAGTAAACGCCAGGGTGATGGCACTGAAGCTTTCTTT.

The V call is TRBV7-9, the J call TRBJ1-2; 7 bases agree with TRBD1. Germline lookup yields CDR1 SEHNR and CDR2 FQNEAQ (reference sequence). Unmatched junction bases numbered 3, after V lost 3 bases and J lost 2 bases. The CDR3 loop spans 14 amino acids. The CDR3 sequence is CASSLGQNNYGYTF. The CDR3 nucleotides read TGTGCCAGCAGCTTGGGACAGAACAACTATGGCTACACCTTC.

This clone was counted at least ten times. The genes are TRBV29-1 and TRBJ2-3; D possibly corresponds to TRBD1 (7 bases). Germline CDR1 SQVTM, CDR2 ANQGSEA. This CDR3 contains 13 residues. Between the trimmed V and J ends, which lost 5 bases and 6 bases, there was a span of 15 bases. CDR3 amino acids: CSVSGGKRDTQYF. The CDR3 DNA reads TGCAGCGTTTCAGGGGGGAAGAGGGATACGCAGTATTTT.

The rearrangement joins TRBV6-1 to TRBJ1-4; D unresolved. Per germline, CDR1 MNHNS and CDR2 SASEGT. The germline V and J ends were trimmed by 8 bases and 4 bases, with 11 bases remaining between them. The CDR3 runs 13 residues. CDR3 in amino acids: CASHRELNEKLFF. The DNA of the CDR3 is TGTGCCAGCCACCGGGAACTTAATGAAAAACTGTTTTTT.

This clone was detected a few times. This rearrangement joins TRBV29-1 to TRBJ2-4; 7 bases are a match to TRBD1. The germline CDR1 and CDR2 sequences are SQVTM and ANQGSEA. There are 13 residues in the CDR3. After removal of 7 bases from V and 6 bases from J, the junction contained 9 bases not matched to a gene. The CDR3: CSADTGDGNIQYF. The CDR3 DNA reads TGCAGCGCAGATACAGGGGATGGAAACATTCAGTACTTC.

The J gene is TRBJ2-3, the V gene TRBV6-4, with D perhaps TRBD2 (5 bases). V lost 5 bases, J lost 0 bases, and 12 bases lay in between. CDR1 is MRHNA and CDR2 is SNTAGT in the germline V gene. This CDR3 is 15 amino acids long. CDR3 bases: TGTGCCAGCAGTTTGGACTTATCTAGCACAGATACGCAGTATTTT. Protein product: CASSLDLSSTDTQYF.

The DNA for the CDR3 is TGTGCCAGCAGCTTGGGGGGGCAGACGCATACGCAGTATTTT. Translating gives CASSLGGQTHTQYF. V and J are TRBV5-6 and TRBJ2-3; D possibly corresponds to TRBD1 (6 bases). Germline V gene sequence: CDR1 SGHDT, CDR2 YYEEEE. The length of the CDR3 is 14 residues. V lost 0 bases to trimming and J lost 7 bases, with 12 bases between them.

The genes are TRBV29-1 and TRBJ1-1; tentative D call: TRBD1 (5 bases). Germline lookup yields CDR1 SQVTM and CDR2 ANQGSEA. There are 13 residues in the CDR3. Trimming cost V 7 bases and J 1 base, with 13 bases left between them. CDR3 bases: TGCAGCGCGCTGAAGACAGAGAACACTGAAGCTTTCTTT. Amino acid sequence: CSALKTENTEAFF.

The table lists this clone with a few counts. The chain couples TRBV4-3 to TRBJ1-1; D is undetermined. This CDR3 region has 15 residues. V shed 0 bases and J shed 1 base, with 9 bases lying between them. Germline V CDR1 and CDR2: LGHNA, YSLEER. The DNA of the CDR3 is TGCGCCAGCAGCCAAGACGTACAGCCGAACACTGAAGCTTTCTTT. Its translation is CASSQDVQPNTEAFF.